A single sample gave rise to the 29 T cell receptor beta chains below, sequenced in a study of cytomegalovirus exposure and HLA in healthy donors. Vbeta (60) and Jbeta (13) primers were used in the PCR. Clones were read by immunoSEQ multiplex PCR, and TCRdb kept only the in-frame ones, dropping some. The sample holds 170,000 or so clones, 75% to 90% seen once. Sample: PBMCs. The receptors were sampled from a man aged 50 to 60 in good health and CMV-seronegative.

The rearrangement joins TRBV5-1 to TRBJ2-1, with 7 bases identical to TRBD2. Trimming took 4 bases from V and 0 from J; bases not matched to a gene: 7. CDR1 and CDR2 from the germline V gene are SGHRS and YFSETQ. The length of the CDR3 is 16 residues. CDR3 loop: CASSQRTRSSYNEQFF. The CDR3 nucleotides are TGCGCCAGCAGCCAGCGGACTAGGAGCTCCTACAATGAGCAGTTCTTC.

This chain joins TRBV5-6 and TRBJ2-1; 10 nucleotides agree with TRBD2. This CDR3 contains 19 residues. Losses at the gene ends were 4 bases for V and 0 bases for J; bases not matched to a gene: 13. Germline V lookup: CDR1 SGHDT, CDR2 YYEEEE. The CDR3 bases are TGTGCCAGCAGCGTCCCTGGGACTAGCGCCTTCAGCTCCTACAATGAGCAGTTCTTC. Amino acid sequence: CASSVPGTSAFSSYNEQFF.

Note on this clone: An end of the junction does not agree with germline; a read error may underlie this. This chain joins TRBV7-9 and TRBJ1-6; a weak D match, TRBD1 (5 bases). The CDR3 loop spans 16 amino acids. Looked up from germline, CDR1 is SEHNR and CDR2 is FQNEAQ (reference sequence). CDR3 nucleotide sequence: TGTTCCAGCAGCTTAGGGCAGGGAGGCTATAATTCACCCCTCCACTTT. It is translated as CSSSLGQGGYNSPLHF.

CDR3 nucleotides: TGTGCCAGCACGGGACTCCAGACGTACAATGAGCAGTTCTTC. Amino acids: CASTGLQTYNEQFF. The gene calls are TRBV2 and TRBJ2-1, with D possibly TRBD2 on 6 matching bases. CDR1 and CDR2 (germline): SNHLY, FYNNEI. The CDR3 covers 14 residues. Trimming shortened V by 7 bases and J by 4 bases, and 14 bases separated the two germline ends.

CDR3 amino acids: CASSQGRLAESSYNEQFF. The CDR3 DNA follows: TGTGCCAGCAGCCAAGGAAGGCTAGCGGAGAGCTCCTACAATGAGCAGTTCTTC. The chain carries TRBV4-2 and TRBJ2-1; 7 nucleotides match TRBD2. Germline assignment: CDR1 LGHNA and CDR2 YNFKEQ. Unmatched junction bases numbered 9, after V lost 1 base and J lost 0 bases. The CDR3 is made up of 18 amino acids.

The genes are TRBV4-2 and TRBJ2-3, with D possibly being TRBD2 (5 bases). V lost 0 bases to trimming and J lost 1 base, with 11 bases between them. Germline loops: CDR1 LGHNA, CDR2 YNFKEQ. CDR3 length equals 16 residues. The CDR3 is CASSQDVDFRTDTQYF. As DNA, the CDR3 is TGTGCCAGCAGCCAAGATGTGGACTTCCGCACAGATACGCAGTATTTT.

The chain employs TRBV7-3 and TRBJ2-5; 7 bases match TRBD2. Germline V gene sequence: CDR1 SGHTA, CDR2 FQGTGA. This CDR3 spans 14 amino acids. V dropped 2 bases and J dropped 5; count of bases not matched to a gene: 5. The CDR3 region has the DNA TGTGCCAGCAGCTTAGCGGGAGATCGTGAGACCCAGTACTTC. Its translation: CASSLAGDRETQYF. Supplemented by reference TRBV7-3 and TRBJ2-5, the full variable domain reads GAGVSQTPSNKVTEKGKYVELRCDPISGHTALYWYRQSLGQGPEFLIYFQGTGAADDSGLPNDRFFAVRPEGSVSTLKIQRTERGDSAVYLCASSLAGDRETQYFGPGTRLLVL.

V gene TRBV19 combines with J gene TRBJ1-5; 8 nucleotides align to TRBD1. J gave up 5 bases and V 5 bases, and 5 bases lay outside the gene matches. The CDR3 extends over 14 amino acids. Germline values: CDR1 LNHDA, CDR2 SQIVND (reference sequence). This chain's CDR3 is CASSLHRGYQPQHF. The CDR3 DNA sequence: TGTGCCAGTAGTCTACACAGGGGGTATCAGCCCCAGCATTTT.

The rearrangement links TRBV29-1 to TRBJ1-1; no firm D call. Germline values: CDR1 SQVTM, CDR2 ANQGSEA. The CDR3 extends over 17 amino acids. V lost 3 bases, J lost 4 bases, and 24 bases lay in between. CDR3 amino acids: CSVDTWSHPDMTTEAFF. The CDR3 nucleotides are TGCAGCGTTGACACATGGAGCCACCCCGATATGACCACTGAAGCTTTCTTT. Combining the CDR3 with reference TRBV29-1 and TRBJ1-1 gives the whole variable domain SAVISQKPSRDICQRGTSLTIQCQVDSQVTMMFWYRQQPGQSLTLIATANQGSEATYESGFVIDKFPISRPNLTFSTLTVSNMSPEDSSIYLCSVDTWSHPDMTTEAFFGQGTRLTVV.

The rearrangement links TRBV5-4 to TRBJ1-2; D may be TRBD1 (6 bases). This CDR3 is built from 16 residues. The V gene lost 0 bases and the J gene lost 5 bases, with 17 bases spanning the gap. Germline V lookup: CDR1 SGHNT, CDR2 YYREEE (reference sequence). The CDR3 DNA reads TGTGCCAGCAGCTTGGGGGGACAAGGATCGGGGTATGGCTACACCTTC. Protein sequence: CASSLGGQGSGYGYTF.

This chain links TRBV7-9 with TRBJ1-1, with a tentative D call TRBD1 (6 bases). The germline CDR1 and CDR2 sequences are SEHNR and FQNEAQ (reference sequence). The V and J ends lost 5 bases and 5 bases respectively, with 15 bases between them. The CDR3 contains 14 residues. CDR3 DNA: TGTGCCAGCAGCCGTTACTCGGACAGAACTGAAGCTTTCTTT. It specifies CASSRYSDRTEAFF.

The chain couples TRBV4-3 to TRBJ2-1, with TRBD1 matching 8 bases. Germline CDR1 reads LGHNA; CDR2 reads YSLEER. The CDR3 is 15 amino acids. The trim removed 2 bases at V and 5 bases at J, leaving 5 bases unmatched. The CDR3 bases are TGCGCCAGCAGCCAAACACCGGGACAGGACAATGAGCAGTTCTTC. It yields the protein CASSQTPGQDNEQFF.

This clone was detected only a few times. The CDR3 reads CASTEEWAGANVLTF. As DNA, the CDR3 is TGTGCCAGTACCGAGGAGTGGGCTGGGGCCAACGTCCTGACTTTC. This sequence joins TRBV19 and TRBJ2-6; D call uncertain. CDR1 and CDR2 from the germline V gene are LNHDA and SQIVND (reference sequence). CDR3 length: 15 residues. The V gene lost 7 bases and the J gene lost 2 bases, with 12 bases spanning the gap.

The V and J genes are TRBV4-1 and TRBJ2-1, with D perhaps matching TRBD1 (5 bases). The V end was cut by 1 base, the J end by 9 bases, with 13 bases between. Germline assignment: CDR1 MGHRA and CDR2 YSYEKL. The CDR3 runs to 14 residues. The CDR3 protein is CASSQAQQGGEQFF. The CDR3 DNA sequence: TGCGCCAGCAGCCAAGCTCAGCAGGGCGGTGAGCAGTTCTTC.

This chain links TRBV5-4 with TRBJ2-2; D not resolved. The V and J ends lost 0 bases and 3 bases respectively, with 9 bases between them. Germline V gene lookup returns CDR1 SGHNT and CDR2 YYREEE (reference sequence). This CDR3 region has 15 residues. In nucleotides, the CDR3 is TGTGCCAGCAGCTTGGTTCCCCTCTACACCGGGGAGCTGTTTTTT. Amino acid sequence: CASSLVPLYTGELFF. The complete variable domain, with remaining parts taken from reference TRBV5-4 and TRBJ2-2, reads ETGVTQSPTHLIKTRGQQVTLRCSSQSGHNTVSWYQQALGQGPQFIFQYYREEENGRGNFPPRFSGLQFPNYSSELNVNALELDDSALYLCASSLVPLYTGELFFGEGSRLTVL.

The chain is built from TRBV2 and TRBJ2-1; 10 nucleotides agree with TRBD1. The J segment lost 9 bases and the V segment lost 5 bases, leaving 7 bases of the junction unmatched. Germline V lookup: CDR1 SNHLY, CDR2 FYNNEI. The CDR3 has 14 residues. CDR3 loop: CASSLGTGVSEQFF. The CDR3 bases are TGTGCCAGCAGTCTCGGGACAGGGGTGAGTGAGCAGTTCTTC.

V is TRBV4-1 and J is TRBJ2-7, with D maybe TRBD2 (7 bases). V was cut by 3 bases and J by 5 bases, with 20 bases left in between. The germline CDR1 and CDR2 sequences are MGHRA and YSYEKL. This CDR3 has 16 residues. The CDR3 DNA sequence: TGCGCCAGCAGCCACCATGGAGGGGGAGGGTCGGACGAGCAGTACTTC. This codes for CASSHHGGGGSDEQYF.

This chain joins TRBV6-5 and TRBJ1-3, with D unresolved. The germline V gene encodes CDR1 MNHEY and CDR2 SVGAGI. The CDR3 totals 14 residues. V was pared by 6 bases and J by 0 bases, with 9 bases between. CDR3 loop: CASSRGSSGNTIYF. The DNA for the CDR3 is TGTGCCAGCAGCCGAGGGAGCTCTGGAAACACCATATATTTT.

CDR3 sequence: CASSRGQGYEQYF. CDR3 sequence (DNA): TGTGCCAGCTCCCGGGGACAGGGGTACGAGCAGTACTTC. The V call is TRBV18, the J call TRBJ2-7; 10 positions match TRBD1. Germline CDR1 KGHSH, CDR2 LQKENI. Trimming removed 6 bases from V and 4 bases from J; junction bases left unmatched: 3. The CDR3 covers 13 residues.

The chain couples TRBV15 to TRBJ2-7; a weak D match, TRBD1 (5 bases). Trimming stripped 0 bases from V and 3 bases from J, with 12 bases between. CDR3 size: 15 residues. CDR1 and CDR2 (germline): LNHNV, YYDKDF (reference sequence). The CDR3 loop is CATSRDQGPYYEQYF. DNA of the CDR3: TGTGCCACCAGCAGAGACCAGGGTCCGTACTACGAGCAGTACTTC.

The J gene is TRBJ2-7, the V gene TRBV27; D perhaps matches TRBD1 (7 bases). Trimming left V 6 bases short and J 0 bases short, with 12 bases between. Germline CDR1 and CDR2: MNHEY and SMNVEV (reference sequence). CDR3 length equals 14 residues. The CDR3 loop is CASRRRDSSYEQYF. DNA of the CDR3: TGTGCCAGCAGACGGAGGGACAGCTCCTACGAGCAGTACTTC.

The CDR3 here is CASSLEGGYPNEQFF. The CDR3 region has the DNA TGTGCCAGCAGCTTGGAGGGCGGGTATCCTAATGAGCAGTTCTTC. V usage is TRBV7-3 and J usage is TRBJ2-1, with D possibly TRBD2 on 6 matching bases. The germline gives CDR1 SGHTA, CDR2 FQGTGA. V was trimmed by 3 bases and J by 7 bases, leaving 16 bases between them. This CDR3 has 15 residues. The full variable domain, completed using reference TRBV7-3 and TRBJ2-1, is GAGVSQTPSNKVTEKGKYVELRCDPISGHTALYWYRQSLGQGPEFLIYFQGTGAADDSGLPNDRFFAVRPEGSVSTLKIQRTERGDSAVYLCASSLEGGYPNEQFFGPGTRLTVL.

V is TRBV5-1 and J is TRBJ2-6, with a weak D call TRBD2 (6 bases). The germline V gene encodes CDR1 SGHRS and CDR2 YFSETQ. The CDR3 is 14 amino acids. Trimming pared 6 bases from V and 2 bases from J, leaving 9 bases between. The CDR3 region is CASTEGTGANVLTF. Here the CDR3 DNA reads TGCGCCAGCACGGAGGGGACTGGGGCCAACGTCCTGACTTTC.

The V call is TRBV6-5, the J call TRBJ2-2; TRBD1 matches 7 bases. CDR3 size: 14 residues. V shed 8 bases and J 2 bases; nucleotides not matched to a gene: 5. The germline gives CDR1 MNHEY, CDR2 SVGAGI. This CDR3 is CASYRQGNTGELFF. CDR3 sequence (DNA): TGTGCCAGCTACCGACAGGGAAACACCGGGGAGCTGTTTTTT.

J is TRBJ1-1 and V is TRBV6-6, with a tentative D call TRBD1 (6 bases). CDR3 length equals 14 residues. V gave up 4 bases and J gave up 0 bases, with 9 bases separating them. Germline lookup yields CDR1 MNHNY and CDR2 SVGAGI (reference sequence). The CDR3 DNA is TGTGCCAGCAGTTGGGACAAGATGAACACTGAAGCTTTCTTT. Residues: CASSWDKMNTEAFF.

The sample holds a few counts of this clone. V is TRBV19 and J is TRBJ1-5; D ambiguous. CDR1 is LNHDA, CDR2 SQIVND, per germline (reference sequence). This CDR3 is built from 14 residues. Trimming took 9 bases from V and 9 from J, leaving 21 bases between them. Written as DNA, the CDR3 is TGTGCCAGCTCATGGGGAGGGTGGGGTTCGCCCCAGCATTTT. Translation gives CASSWGGWGSPQHF.

J is TRBJ2-4 and V is TRBV27; a possible D gene is TRBD2 (6 bases). Between the trimmed V and J ends, which lost 8 bases and 7 bases, there was a span of 15 bases. The CDR3 spans 13 residues. The germline V gene has CDR1 MNHEY and CDR2 SMNVEV (reference sequence). The CDR3 bases are TGTGCCAGCGGACCCACTGCGGGGAACATTCAGTACTTC. Its protein is CASGPTAGNIQYF.

This chain uses TRBV11-1 with TRBJ2-3; 9 nucleotides line up with TRBD2. Germline values: CDR1 SGHAT, CDR2 FQDESV (reference sequence). CDR3 length equals 16 residues. V trimming: 5 bases; J trimming: 7 bases; junction bases outside the gene matches: 13. CDR3 residues: CASSRLAGVESHTQYF. As DNA, the CDR3 is TGTGCCAGCAGCCGTTTAGCGGGAGTAGAGTCACATACGCAGTATTTT.

The chain carries TRBV18 and TRBJ2-6, with 9 bases that match TRBD2. CDR1 KGHSH and CDR2 LQKENI come from the germline V gene. J gave up 0 bases and V 4 bases, and 4 bases lay outside the gene matches. The CDR3 totals 17 residues. CDR3 nucleotides: TGTGCCAGCTCACAACTAGCGGGCAACTCTGGGGCCAACGTCCTGACTTTC. This codes for CASSQLAGNSGANVLTF.